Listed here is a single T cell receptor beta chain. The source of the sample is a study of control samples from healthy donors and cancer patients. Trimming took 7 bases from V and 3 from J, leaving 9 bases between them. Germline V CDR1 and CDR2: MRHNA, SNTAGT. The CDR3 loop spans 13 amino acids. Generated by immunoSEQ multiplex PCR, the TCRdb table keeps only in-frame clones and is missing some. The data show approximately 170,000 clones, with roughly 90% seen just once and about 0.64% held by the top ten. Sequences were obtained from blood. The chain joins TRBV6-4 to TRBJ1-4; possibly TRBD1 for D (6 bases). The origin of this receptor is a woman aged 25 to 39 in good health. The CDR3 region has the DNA TGTGCCAGCACCGGACAGCCTAATGAAAAACTGTTTTTT. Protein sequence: CASTGQPNEKLFF.